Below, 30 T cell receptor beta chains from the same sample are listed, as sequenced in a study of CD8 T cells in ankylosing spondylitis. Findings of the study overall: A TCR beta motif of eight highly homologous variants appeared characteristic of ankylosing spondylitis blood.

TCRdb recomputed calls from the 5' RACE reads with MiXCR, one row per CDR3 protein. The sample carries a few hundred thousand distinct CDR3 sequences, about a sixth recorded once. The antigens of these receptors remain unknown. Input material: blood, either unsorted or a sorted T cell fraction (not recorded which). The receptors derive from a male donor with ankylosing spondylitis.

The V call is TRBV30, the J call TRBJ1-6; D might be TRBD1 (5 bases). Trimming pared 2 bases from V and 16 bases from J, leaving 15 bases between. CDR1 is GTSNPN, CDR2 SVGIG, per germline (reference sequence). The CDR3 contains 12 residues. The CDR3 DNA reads TGTGCCTGGAGTCTAGTCGGGGACGGACTCCACTTT. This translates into CAWSLVGDGLHF.

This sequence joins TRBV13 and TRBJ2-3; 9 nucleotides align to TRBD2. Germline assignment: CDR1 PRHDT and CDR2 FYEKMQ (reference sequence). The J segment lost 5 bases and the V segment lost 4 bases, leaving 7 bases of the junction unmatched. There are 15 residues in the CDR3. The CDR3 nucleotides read TGTGCCAGCAGCTCAGCGGGAGGAGAAGGAGATACGCAGTATTTT. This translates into CASSSAGGEGDTQYF.

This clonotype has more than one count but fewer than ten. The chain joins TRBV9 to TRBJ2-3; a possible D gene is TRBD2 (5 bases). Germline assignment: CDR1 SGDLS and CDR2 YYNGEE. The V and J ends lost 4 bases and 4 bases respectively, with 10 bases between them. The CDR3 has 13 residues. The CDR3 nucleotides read TGTGCCAGCAGCCAAGACGGGGCAGATACGCAGTATTTT. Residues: CASSQDGADTQYF.

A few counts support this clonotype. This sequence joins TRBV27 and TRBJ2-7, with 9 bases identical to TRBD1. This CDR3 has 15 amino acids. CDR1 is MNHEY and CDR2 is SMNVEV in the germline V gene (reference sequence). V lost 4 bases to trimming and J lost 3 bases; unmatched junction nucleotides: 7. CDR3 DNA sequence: TGTGCCAGCAGTTCAAACCGGGACAGGGTCTACGAGCAGTACTTC. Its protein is CASSSNRDRVYEQYF.

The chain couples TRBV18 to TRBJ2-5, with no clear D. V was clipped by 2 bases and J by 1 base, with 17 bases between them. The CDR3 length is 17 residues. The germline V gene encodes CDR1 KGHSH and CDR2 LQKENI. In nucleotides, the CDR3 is TGTGCCAGCTCACCAACTCTCAGAAACTGGCGCCAAGAGACCCAGTACTTC. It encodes CASSPTLRNWRQETQYF.

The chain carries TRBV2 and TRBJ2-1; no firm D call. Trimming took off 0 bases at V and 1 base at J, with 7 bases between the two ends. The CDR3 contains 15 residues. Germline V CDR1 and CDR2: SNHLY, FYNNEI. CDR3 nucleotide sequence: TGTGCCAGCAGTGAAGCTAGCAGATCCTACAATGAGCAGTTCTTC. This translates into CASSEASRSYNEQFF.

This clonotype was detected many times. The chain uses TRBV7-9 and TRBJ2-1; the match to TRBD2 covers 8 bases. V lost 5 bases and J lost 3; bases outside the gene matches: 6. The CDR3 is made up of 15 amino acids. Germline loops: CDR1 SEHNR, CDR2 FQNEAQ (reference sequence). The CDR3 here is CASSTGLADYNEQFF. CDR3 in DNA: TGTGCCAGCAGCACTGGACTAGCAGACTACAATGAGCAGTTCTTC.

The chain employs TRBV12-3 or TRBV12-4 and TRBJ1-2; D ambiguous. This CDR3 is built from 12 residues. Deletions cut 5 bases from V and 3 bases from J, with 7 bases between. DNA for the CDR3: TGTGCCAGCAGTGGAGGGTACTATGGCTACACCTTC. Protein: CASSGGYYGYTF.

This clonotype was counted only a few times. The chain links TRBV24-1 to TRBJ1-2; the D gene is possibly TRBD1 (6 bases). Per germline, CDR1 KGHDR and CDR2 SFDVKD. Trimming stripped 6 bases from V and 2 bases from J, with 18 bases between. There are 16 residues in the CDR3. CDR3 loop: CATSPHPPQGNYGYTF. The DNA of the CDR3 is TGTGCCACCAGTCCGCACCCCCCGCAGGGGAACTATGGCTACACCTTC.

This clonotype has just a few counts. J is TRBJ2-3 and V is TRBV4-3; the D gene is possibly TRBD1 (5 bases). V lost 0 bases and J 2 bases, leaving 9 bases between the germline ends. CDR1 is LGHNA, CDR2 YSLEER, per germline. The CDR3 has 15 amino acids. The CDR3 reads CASSQESRATDTQYF. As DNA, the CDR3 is TGCGCCAGCAGCCAAGAGTCCAGGGCCACAGATACGCAGTATTTT.

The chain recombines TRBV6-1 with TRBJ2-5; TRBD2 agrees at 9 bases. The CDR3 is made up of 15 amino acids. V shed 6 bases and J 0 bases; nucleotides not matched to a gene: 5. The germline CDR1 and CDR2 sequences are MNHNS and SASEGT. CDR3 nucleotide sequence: TGTGCCAGCAGATTTAGCGGGGGCAACCAAGAGACCCAGTACTTC. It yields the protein CASRFSGGNQETQYF.

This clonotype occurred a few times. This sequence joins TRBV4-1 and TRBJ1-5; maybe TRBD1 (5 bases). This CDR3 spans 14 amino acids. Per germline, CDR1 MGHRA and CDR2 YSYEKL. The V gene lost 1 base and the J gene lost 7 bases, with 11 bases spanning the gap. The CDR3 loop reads CASSQGPGRQPQHF. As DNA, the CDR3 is TGCGCCAGCAGCCAAGGTCCAGGGCGGCAGCCCCAGCATTTT.

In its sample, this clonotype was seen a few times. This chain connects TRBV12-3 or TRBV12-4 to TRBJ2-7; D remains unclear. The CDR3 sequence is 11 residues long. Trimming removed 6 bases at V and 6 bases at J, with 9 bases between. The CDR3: CASSSSPEQYF. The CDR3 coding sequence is TGTGCCAGCAGCTCCTCCCCCGAGCAGTACTTC.

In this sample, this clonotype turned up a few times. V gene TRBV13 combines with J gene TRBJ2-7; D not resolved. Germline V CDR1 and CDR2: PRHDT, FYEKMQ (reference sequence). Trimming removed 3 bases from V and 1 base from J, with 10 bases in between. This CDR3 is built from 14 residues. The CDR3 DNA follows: TGTGCCAGCAGCTTGGGCCTTACTTCCTACGAGCAGTACTTC. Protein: CASSLGLTSYEQYF.

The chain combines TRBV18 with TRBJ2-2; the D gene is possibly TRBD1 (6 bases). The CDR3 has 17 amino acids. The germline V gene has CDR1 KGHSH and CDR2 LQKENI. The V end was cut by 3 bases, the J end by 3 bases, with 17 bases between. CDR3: CASSPVGTIMYTGELFF. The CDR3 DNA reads TGTGCCAGCTCACCGGTCGGGACAATTATGTACACCGGGGAGCTGTTTTTT.

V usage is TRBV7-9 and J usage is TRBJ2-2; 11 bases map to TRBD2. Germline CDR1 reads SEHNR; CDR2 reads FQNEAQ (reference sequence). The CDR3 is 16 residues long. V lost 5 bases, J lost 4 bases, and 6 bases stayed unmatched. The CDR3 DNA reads TGTGCCAGCAGCCCCCTTAGCGGGGGGGCCACCGGGGAGCTGTTTTTT. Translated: CASSPLSGGATGELFF.

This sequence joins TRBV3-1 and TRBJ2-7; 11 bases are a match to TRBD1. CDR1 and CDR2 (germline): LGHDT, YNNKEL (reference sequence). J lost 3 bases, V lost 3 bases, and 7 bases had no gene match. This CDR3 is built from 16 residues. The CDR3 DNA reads TGTGCCAGCAGCCACGAAGATGGGACAGGGGGCTACGAGCAGTACTTC. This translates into CASSHEDGTGGYEQYF.

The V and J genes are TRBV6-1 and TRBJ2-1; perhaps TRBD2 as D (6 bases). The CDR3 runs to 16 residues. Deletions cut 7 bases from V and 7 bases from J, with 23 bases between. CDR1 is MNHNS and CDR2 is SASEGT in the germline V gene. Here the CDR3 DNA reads TGTGCCAGCACCTCAAGTATCGGACTACCTGGTAATGAGCAGTTCTTC. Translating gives CASTSSIGLPGNEQFF.

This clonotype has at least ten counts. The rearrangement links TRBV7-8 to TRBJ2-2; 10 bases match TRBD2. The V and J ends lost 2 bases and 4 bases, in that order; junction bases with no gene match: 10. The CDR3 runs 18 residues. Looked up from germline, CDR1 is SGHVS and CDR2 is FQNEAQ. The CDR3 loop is CASSLFVLAGGGTGELFF. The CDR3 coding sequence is TGTGCCAGCAGCTTATTCGTATTAGCGGGGGGCGGCACCGGGGAGCTGTTTTTT.

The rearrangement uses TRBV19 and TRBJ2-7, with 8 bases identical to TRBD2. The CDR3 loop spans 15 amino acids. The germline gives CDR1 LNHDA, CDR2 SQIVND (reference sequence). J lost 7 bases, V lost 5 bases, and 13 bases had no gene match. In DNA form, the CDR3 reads TGTGCCAGTAGTCCCTCACCTCGGGGGGGAACAGAGCAGTACTTC. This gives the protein CASSPSPRGGTEQYF.

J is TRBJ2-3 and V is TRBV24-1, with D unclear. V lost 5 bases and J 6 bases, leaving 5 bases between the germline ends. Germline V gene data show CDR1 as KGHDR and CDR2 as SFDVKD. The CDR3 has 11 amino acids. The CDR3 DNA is TGTGCCACCAGTGCGGCGGATACGCAGTATTTT. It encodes CATSAADTQYF.

The CDR3 sequence: CASSLLSSGGPRETQYF. CDR3 nucleotides: TGTGCCAGCAGTTTACTGTCTAGCGGGGGGCCCAGAGAGACCCAGTACTTC. The rearrangement uses TRBV27 and TRBJ2-5; 11 bases line up with TRBD2. The V and J ends lost 2 bases and 4 bases, in that order; junction bases with no gene match: 9. CDR3 length: 17 residues. The germline gives CDR1 MNHEY, CDR2 SMNVEV (reference sequence).

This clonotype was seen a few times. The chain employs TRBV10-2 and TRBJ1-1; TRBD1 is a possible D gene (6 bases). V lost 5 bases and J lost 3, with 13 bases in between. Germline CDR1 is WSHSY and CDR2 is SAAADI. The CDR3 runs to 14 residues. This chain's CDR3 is CASSLDRSYTEAFF. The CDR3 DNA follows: TGCGCCAGCAGTCTTGACAGGTCATACACTGAAGCTTTCTTT.

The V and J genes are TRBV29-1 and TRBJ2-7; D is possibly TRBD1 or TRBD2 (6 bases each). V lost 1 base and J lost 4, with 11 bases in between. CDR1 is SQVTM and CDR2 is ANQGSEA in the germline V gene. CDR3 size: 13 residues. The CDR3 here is CSVEGGAQYEQYF. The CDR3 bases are TGCAGCGTTGAAGGGGGGGCGCAGTACGAGCAGTACTTC.

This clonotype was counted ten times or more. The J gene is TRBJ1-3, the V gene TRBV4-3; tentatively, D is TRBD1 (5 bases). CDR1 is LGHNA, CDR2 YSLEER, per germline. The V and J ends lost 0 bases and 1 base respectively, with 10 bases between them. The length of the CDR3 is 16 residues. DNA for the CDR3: TGCGCCAGCAGCCAAGATTGGGGCGAATCTGGAAACACCATATATTTT. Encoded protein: CASSQDWGESGNTIYF.

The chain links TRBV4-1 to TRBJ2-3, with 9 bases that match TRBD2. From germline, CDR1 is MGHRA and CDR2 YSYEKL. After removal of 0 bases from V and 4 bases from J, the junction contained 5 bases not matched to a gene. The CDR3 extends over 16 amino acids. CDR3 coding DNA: TGCGCCAGCAGCCAAGAGGCTAGCGGGGCCCCAGATACGCAGTATTTT. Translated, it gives CASSQEASGAPDTQYF.

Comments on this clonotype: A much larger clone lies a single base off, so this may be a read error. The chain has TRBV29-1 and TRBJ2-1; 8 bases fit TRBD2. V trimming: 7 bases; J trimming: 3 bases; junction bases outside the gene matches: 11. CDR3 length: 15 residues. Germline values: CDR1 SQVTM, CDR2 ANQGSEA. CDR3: CSAVGGGRHYNEQFF. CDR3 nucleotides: TGCAGCGCCGTTGGGGGCGGGAGGCACTACAATGAGCAGTTCTTC.

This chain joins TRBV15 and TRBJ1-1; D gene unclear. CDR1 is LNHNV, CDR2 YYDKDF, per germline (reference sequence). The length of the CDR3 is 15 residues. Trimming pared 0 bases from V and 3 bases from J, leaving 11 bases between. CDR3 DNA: TGTGCCACCAGCAGAGATGGAGTTTGGGACACTGAAGCTTTCTTT. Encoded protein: CATSRDGVWDTEAFF.

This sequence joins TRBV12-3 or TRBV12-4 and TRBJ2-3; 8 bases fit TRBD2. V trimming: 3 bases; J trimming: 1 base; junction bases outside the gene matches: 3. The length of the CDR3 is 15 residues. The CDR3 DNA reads TGTGCCAGCAGTTTGGAAGCGGGGGGCACAGATACGCAGTATTTT. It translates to CASSLEAGGTDTQYF.

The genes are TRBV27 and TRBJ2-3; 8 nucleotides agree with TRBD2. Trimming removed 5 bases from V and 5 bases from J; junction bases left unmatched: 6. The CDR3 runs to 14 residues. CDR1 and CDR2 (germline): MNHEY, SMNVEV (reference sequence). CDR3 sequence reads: CASSGLAGIDTQYF. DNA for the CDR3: TGTGCCAGCAGTGGGTTAGCGGGAATAGATACGCAGTATTTT.